This TCR beta chain was obtained from a study of blood T cell repertoires in COVID-19. Study context: T cells, B-cell-depleted T cells, or PBMCs provided the cDNA or gDNA that served as material.

Original processing notes: Nucleated cell number was recorded as an estimate derived from reference gene primer amplification. Sequencing was performed with immunoSEQ multiplex PCR; in TCRdb, only in-frame clones are kept and a portion is missing. V and J calls plus clone size are reproduced from that table; the DNA served to infer D and trimming. The sample consists of under 70,000 clones, about 93% of them appearing once. The junction had 13 bases not matched to a gene; V was cut back by 7 bases and J by 0 bases. Germline CDR1 and CDR2: LNHDA and SQIVND (reference sequence). The CDR3 is made up of 18 amino acids.

The TCR comes from an elderly man with acute or convalescent COVID-19. The chain combines TRBV19 with TRBJ2-2, with 8 bases that match TRBD1. The sample taken for sequencing was peripheral blood. The CDR3 coding sequence is TGTGCCAGTATACTAGAGCCCGGACAGGGCGCGAACACCGGGGAGCTGTTTTTT. It yields the protein CASILEPGQGANTGELFF.